This paragraph reports one T cell receptor beta chain. These data originate in a study of blood T cell repertoires in COVID-19. Whole-study context: From the United States, Italy and Spain came samples of acute and convalescent COVID-19.

V dropped 5 bases and J dropped 10; count of bases not matched to a gene: 8. The CDR3 extends over 15 amino acids. Per the germline V gene, CDR1 is SGHAT and CDR2 is FQNNGV. Study processing details: It was from reference gene primer amplification that nucleated cell counts were estimated. Produced via immunoSEQ multiplex PCR; TCRdb's table is partial and in-frame only. D and trimming come from the DNA, and the V and J calls and clone size come from that table. The table has roughly 120,000 clones, around 87% seen once. This TCR was recovered from a human donor in a cohort sampled during active COVID-19. V gene TRBV11-2 combines with J gene TRBJ1-6; 10 bases map to TRBD1. Sequences were obtained from peripheral blood. As DNA, the CDR3 is TGTGCCAGCAGCACTCCGGGACAGGGGACATCACCCCTCCACTTT. This sequence encodes CASSTPGQGTSPLHF. The full variable domain, with the rest looked up from reference TRBV11-2 and TRBJ1-6, is EAGVAQSPRYKIIEKRQSVAFWCNPISGHATLYWYQQILGQGPKLLIQFQNNGVVDDSQLPKDRFSAERLKGVDSTLKIQPAKLEDSAVYLCASSTPGQGTSPLHFGNGTRLTVT.